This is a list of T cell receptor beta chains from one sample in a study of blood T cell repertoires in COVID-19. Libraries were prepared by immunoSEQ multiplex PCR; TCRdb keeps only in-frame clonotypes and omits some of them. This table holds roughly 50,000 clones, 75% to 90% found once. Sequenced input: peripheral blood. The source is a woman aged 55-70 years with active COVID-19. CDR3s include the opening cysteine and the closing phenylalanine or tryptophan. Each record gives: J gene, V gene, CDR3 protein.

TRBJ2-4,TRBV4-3,CASSQTLLRGNIQYF
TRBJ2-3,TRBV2,CASSGERGRTDTQYF
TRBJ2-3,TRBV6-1,CASSVLPGSFNPTDTQYF
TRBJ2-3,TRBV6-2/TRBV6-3,CASSPPGQGADTQYF
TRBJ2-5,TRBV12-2,CASRPLNRYF
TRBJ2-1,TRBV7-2,CASSLSGGAYNEQFF
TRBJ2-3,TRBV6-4,CASSETGGRTDTQYF
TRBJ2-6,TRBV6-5,CASRRQGLGANVLTF
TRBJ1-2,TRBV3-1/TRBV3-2,CASSQGQPYGYTF
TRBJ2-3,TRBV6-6,CASRTRDRGTDTQYF
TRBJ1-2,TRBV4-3,CASSQEGGLGYTF